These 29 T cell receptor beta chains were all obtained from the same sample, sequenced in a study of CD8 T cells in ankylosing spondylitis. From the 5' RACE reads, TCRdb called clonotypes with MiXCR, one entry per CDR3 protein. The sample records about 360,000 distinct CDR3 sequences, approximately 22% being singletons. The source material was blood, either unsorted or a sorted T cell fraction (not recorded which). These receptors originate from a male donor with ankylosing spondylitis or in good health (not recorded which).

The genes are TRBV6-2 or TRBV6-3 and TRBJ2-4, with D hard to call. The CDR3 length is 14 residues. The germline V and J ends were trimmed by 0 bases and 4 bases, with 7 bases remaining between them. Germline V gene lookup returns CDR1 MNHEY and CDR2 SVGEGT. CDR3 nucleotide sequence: TGTGCCAGCAGTTACTCCTCGATGAAAAACATTCAGTACTTC. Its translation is CASSYSSMKNIQYF.

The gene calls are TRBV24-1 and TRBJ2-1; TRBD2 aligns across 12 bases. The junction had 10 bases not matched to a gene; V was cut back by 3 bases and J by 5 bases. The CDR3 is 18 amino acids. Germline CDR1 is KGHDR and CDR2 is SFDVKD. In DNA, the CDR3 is TGTGCCACCAGTGATCCCCGGGTCACTAGCGGGGGGAACAATGAGCAGTTCTTC. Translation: CATSDPRVTSGGNNEQFF.

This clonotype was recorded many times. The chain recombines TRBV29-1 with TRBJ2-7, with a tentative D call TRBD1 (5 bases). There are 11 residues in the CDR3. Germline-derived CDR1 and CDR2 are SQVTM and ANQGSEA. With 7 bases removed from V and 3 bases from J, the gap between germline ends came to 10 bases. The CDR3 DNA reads TGCAGCGCCCAGGACAACTACGAGCAGTACTTC. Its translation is CSAQDNYEQYF.

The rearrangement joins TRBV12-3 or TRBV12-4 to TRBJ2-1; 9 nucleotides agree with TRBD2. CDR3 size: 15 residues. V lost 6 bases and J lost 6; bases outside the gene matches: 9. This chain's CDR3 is CASSPFPSGVNEQFF. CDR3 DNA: TGTGCCAGCAGCCCGTTTCCTAGCGGGGTCAATGAGCAGTTCTTC.

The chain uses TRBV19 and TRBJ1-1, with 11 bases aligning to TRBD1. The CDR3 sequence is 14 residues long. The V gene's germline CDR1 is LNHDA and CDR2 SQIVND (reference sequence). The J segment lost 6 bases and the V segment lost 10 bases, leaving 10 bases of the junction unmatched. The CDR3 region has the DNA TGTGCCACCCTGGACAGGGGGCGATTATCTGAAGCTTTCTTT. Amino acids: CATLDRGRLSEAFF.

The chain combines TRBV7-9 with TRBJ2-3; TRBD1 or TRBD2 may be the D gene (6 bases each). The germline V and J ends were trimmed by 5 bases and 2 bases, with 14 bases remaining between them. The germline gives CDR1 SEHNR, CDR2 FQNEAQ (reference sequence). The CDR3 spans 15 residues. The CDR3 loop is CASSTWRGVTDTQYF. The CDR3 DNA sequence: TGTGCCAGCAGCACATGGAGGGGGGTCACAGATACGCAGTATTTT.

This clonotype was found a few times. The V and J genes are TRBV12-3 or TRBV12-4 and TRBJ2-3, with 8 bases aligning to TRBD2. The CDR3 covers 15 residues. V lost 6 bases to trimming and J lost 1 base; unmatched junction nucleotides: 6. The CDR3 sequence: CASSPTSGRTDTQYF. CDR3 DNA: TGTGCCAGCAGCCCAACTAGCGGCCGCACAGATACGCAGTATTTT.

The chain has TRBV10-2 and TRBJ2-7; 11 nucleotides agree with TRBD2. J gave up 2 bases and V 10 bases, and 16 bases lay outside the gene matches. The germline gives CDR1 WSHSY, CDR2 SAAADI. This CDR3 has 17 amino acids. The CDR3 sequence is CATSSPPSGGSPYEQYF. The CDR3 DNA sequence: TGCGCCACGTCCTCCCCCCCTAGCGGGGGGAGCCCCTACGAGCAGTACTTC.

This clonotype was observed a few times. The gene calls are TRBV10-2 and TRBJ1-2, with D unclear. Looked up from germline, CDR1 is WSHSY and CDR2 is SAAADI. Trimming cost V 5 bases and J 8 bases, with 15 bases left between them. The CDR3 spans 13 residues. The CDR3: CASSFAVAGGYTF. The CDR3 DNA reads TGCGCCAGCAGTTTCGCTGTTGCCGGAGGCTACACCTTC.

CDR3 sequence (DNA): TGTGCCAGCAGTTTCGGGACAGGCCAGAACAATGAGCAGTTCTTC. It encodes CASSFGTGQNNEQFF. The chain uses TRBV12-3 or TRBV12-4 and TRBJ2-1; 8 nucleotides match TRBD1. The CDR3 runs to 15 residues. With V trimmed by 3 bases and J by 5 bases, 6 bases remained unmatched.

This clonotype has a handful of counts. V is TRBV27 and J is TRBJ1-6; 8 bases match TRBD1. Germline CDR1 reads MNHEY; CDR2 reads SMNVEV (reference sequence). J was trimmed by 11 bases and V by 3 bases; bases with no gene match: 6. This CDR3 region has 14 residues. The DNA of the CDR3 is TGTGCCAGCAGTTTCCTCGGACAGGGTGCACCCCTCCACTTT. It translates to CASSFLGQGAPLHF.

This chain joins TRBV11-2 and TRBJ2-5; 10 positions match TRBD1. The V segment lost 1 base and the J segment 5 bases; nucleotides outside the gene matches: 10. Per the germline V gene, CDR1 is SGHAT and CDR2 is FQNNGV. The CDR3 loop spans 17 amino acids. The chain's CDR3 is CASSLGPDRGIEETQYF. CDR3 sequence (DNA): TGTGCCAGCAGCTTAGGGCCGGACAGGGGGATAGAGGAGACCCAGTACTTC.

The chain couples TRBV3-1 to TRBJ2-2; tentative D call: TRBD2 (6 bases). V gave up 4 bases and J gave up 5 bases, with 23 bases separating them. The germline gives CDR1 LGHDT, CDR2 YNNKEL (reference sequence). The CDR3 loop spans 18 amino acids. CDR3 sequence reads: CASSPPLWLAGKTGELFF. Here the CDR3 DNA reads TGTGCCAGCAGCCCACCCCTATGGCTCGCGGGGAAAACCGGGGAGCTGTTTTTT.

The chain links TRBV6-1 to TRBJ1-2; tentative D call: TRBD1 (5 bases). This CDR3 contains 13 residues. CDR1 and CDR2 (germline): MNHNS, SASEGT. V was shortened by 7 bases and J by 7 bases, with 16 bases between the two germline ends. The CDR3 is CASTPSPGSGYTF. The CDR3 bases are TGTGCCAGCACCCCATCGCCAGGGAGTGGCTACACCTTC.

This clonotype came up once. Here the CDR3 reads CASSPWSYNEQFF. The CDR3 nucleotides read TGTGCCAGCAGCCCATGGTCCTACAATGAGCAGTTCTTC. The gene calls are TRBV7-2 and TRBJ2-1; no definite D call. The V end lost 5 bases, the J end lost 1 base, and 6 bases lay between the germline ends. This CDR3 contains 13 residues. From germline, CDR1 is SGHTA and CDR2 FQGNSA.

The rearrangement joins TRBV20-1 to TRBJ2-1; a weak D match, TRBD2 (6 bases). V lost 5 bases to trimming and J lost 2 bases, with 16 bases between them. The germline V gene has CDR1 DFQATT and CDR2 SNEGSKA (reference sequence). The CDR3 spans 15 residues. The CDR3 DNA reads TGCAGTGCTGCCTTCGCGGGGATAACCTACAATGAGCAGTTCTTC. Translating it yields CSAAFAGITYNEQFF.

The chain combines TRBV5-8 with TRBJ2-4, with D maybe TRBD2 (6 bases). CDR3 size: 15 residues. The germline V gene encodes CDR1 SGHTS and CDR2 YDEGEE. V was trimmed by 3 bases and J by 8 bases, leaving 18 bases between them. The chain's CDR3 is CASSSAVLGGYIQYF. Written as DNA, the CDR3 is TGTGCCAGCAGCTCGGCGGTCCTCGGAGGGTACATTCAGTACTTC.

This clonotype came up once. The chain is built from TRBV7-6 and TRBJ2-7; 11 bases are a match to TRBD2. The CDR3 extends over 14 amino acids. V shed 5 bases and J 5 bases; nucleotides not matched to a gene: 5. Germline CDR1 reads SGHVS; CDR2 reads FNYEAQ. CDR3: CASSGSTSGDEQYF. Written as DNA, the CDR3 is TGTGCCAGCAGCGGATCGACTAGCGGGGACGAGCAGTACTTC.

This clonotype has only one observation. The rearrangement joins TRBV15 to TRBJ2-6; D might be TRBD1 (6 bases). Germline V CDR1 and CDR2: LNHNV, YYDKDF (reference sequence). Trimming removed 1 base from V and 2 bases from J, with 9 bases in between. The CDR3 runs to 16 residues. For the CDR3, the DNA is TGTGCCACCAGCAGAGTTGGGGGCGCTGGGGCCAACGTCCTGACTTTC. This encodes CATSRVGGAGANVLTF. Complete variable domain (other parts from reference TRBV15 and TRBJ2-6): DAMVIQNPRYQVTQFGKPVTLSCSQTLNHNVMYWYQQKSSQAPKLLFHYYDKDFNNEADTPDNFQSRRPNTSFCFLDIRSPGLGDTAMYLCATSRVGGAGANVLTFGAGSRLTVL.

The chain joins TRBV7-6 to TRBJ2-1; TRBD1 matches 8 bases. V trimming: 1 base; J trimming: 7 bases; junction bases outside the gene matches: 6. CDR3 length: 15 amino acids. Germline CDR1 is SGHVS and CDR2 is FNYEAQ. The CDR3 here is CASSLGGTGGNEQFF. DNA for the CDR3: TGTGCCAGCAGCTTAGGGGGGACAGGTGGGAATGAGCAGTTCTTC.

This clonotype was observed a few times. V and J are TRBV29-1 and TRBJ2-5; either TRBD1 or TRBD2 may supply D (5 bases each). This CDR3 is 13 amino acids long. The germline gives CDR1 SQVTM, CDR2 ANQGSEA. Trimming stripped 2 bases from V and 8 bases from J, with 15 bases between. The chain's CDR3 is CSVESGQSKTQYF. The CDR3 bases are TGCAGCGTTGAATCGGGGCAGAGCAAAACCCAGTACTTC. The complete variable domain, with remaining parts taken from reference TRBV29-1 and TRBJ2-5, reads SAVISQKPSRDICQRGTSLTIQCQVDSQVTMMFWYRQQPGQSLTLIATANQGSEATYESGFVIDKFPISRPNLTFSTLTVSNMSPEDSSIYLCSVESGQSKTQYFGPGTRLLVL.

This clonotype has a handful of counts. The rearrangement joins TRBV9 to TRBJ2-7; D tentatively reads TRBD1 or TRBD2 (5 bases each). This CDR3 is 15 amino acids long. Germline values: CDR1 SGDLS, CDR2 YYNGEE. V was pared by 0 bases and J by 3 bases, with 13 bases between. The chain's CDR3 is CASSVGGIGVYEQYF. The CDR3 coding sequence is TGTGCCAGCAGCGTAGGGGGGATAGGGGTCTACGAGCAGTACTTC.

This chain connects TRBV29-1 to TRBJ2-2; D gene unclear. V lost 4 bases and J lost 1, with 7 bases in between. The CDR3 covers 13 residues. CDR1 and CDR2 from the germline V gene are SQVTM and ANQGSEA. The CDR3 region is CSVGTLNTGELFF. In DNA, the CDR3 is TGCAGCGTTGGCACATTGAACACCGGGGAGCTGTTTTTT.

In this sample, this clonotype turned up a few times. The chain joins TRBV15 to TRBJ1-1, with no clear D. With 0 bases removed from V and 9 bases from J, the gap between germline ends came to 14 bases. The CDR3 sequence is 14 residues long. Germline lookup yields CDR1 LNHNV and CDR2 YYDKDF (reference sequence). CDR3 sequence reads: CATSRERDVSQAFF. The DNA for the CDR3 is TGTGCCACCAGCAGAGAAAGGGATGTATCACAAGCTTTCTTT.

This CDR3 is CASSQYPQDPSYNEQFF. DNA of the CDR3: TGCGCCAGCAGCCAATATCCACAGGACCCATCCTACAATGAGCAGTTCTTC. The chain employs TRBV4-1 and TRBJ2-1, with D perhaps TRBD1 (5 bases). The length of the CDR3 is 17 residues. Germline V CDR1 and CDR2: MGHRA, YSYEKL. V was trimmed by 2 bases and J by 1 base, leaving 15 bases between them.

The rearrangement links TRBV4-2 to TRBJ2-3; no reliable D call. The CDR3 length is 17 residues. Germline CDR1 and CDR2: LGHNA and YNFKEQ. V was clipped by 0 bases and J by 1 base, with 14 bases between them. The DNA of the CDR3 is TGTGCCAGCAGCCAAGACTTGCTGGCCCTAGGCACAGATACGCAGTATTTT. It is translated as CASSQDLLALGTDTQYF.

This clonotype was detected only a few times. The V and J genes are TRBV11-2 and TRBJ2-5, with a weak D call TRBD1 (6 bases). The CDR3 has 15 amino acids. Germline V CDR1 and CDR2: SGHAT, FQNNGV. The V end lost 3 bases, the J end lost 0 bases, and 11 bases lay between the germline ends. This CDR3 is CASSFNQGYQETQYF. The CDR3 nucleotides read TGTGCCAGCAGCTTTAATCAGGGGTACCAAGAGACCCAGTACTTC. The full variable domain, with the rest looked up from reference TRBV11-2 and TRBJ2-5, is EAGVAQSPRYKIIEKRQSVAFWCNPISGHATLYWYQQILGQGPKLLIQFQNNGVVDDSQLPKDRFSAERLKGVDSTLKIQPAKLEDSAVYLCASSFNQGYQETQYFGPGTRLLVL.

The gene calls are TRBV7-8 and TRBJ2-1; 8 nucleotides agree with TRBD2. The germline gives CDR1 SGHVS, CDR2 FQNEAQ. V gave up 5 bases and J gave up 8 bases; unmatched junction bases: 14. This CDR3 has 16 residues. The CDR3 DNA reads TGTGCCAGCAGCACCCCGGCGGGACTAGTCAACCATGAGCAGTTCTTC. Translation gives CASSTPAGLVNHEQFF.

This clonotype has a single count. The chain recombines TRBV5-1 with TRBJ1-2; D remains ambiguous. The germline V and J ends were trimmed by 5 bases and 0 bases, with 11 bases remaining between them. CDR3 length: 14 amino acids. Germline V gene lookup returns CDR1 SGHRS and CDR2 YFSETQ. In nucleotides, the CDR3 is TGCGCCAGCAGTCTGTACACCGCTAACTATGGCTACACCTTC. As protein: CASSLYTANYGYTF.